Listed below are T cell receptor beta chains from one sample, sequenced in a study of blood T cells in healthy people across ages. MiXCR was run by TCRdb on the 5' RACE reads, yielding one entry per CDR3 protein. The sample lists under 850,000 distinct CDR3 sequences, about 34% occurring once. The sequenced material came from blood. The origin of the receptors is a man younger than 30 in good health. The conserved cysteine and the conserved F or W are not part of the CDR3 here. The D gene is left open where the match is weak. Size tells how often a clone was seen (once, few, many) or the class of an expanded clone, and some rows leave it out.

v_gene	abundance	len	j_gene	d_gene	CDR3aa
TRBV24-1	-	14	TRBJ2-6	TRBD1	ATGGQGNSGANVLT
TRBV7-2	few	13	TRBJ2-5	-	ASRLRGGIQETQY
TRBV20-1	-	11	TRBJ1-2	TRBD1	SATGQGGAGYT
TRBV29-1	many	9	TRBJ2-3	-	SVVGMNTQY
TRBV5-1	many	13	TRBJ2-7	TRBD1	ASSDRDRGTYEQY
TRBV7-3	few	13	TRBJ2-3	-	ASSRDGGMTDTQY
TRBV27	few	14	TRBJ2-7	TRBD1	ASSSYRGSGWYEQY
TRBV14	few	14	TRBJ1-2	-	ASSQEIRGMDYGYT
TRBV10-3	many	12	TRBJ2-6	-	AISEDSGANVLT
TRBV29-1	many	11	TRBJ2-5	-	SVRAGPQETQY
TRBV7-8	-	12	TRBJ2-1	TRBD1	ASSPGQGLNEQS
TRBV4-1	once	17	TRBJ1-4	-	ASSQGSYSYNSPDEKLF
TRBV20-1	few	12	TRBJ1-4	-	SASGALQTEKLF
TRBV20-1	-	15	TRBJ1-2	TRBD1	SARVVSGQGLSHGYT
TRBV25-1	-	9	TRBJ2-2	-	ASFWAGELF
TRBV20-1	-	13	TRBJ2-3	TRBD2	SAILAGGPPDTQY
TRBV9	few	14	TRBJ2-1	TRBD2	ASSVDGGGLSDEQF
TRBV4-3	-	14	TRBJ1-5	-	ASSQDFGQGNQPQH
TRBV29-1	-	13	TRBJ1-2	TRBD1	SVEGGDRGIYGYT
TRBV5-1	-	14	TRBJ2-1	-	ASSLEGVAEYNEQF
TRBV5-6	-	13	TRBJ2-2	TRBD1	ASSFTGGRTGELF
TRBV20-1	-	12	TRBJ1-4	-	SASPTGANEKLF
TRBV6-5	-	13	TRBJ2-2	-	ASSPPSGGAGELF
TRBV20-1	-	13	TRBJ2-1	TRBD2	SARESGGPFNEQF
TRBV5-1	few	11	TRBJ1-1	-	ASSLASVYEAF
TRBV7-2	once	13	TRBJ1-1	-	ASSPQGHLNTEAF
TRBV3-1	-	12	TRBJ1-1	-	ASSQDVGHTEAF
TRBV20-1	-	12	TRBJ2-6	-	SAREPSGANVLT
TRBV7-2	-	14	TRBJ1-5	-	ASSSRDGNSNQPQH
TRBV7-2	few	12	TRBJ2-7	-	ASSLGVRAYEQY
TRBV5-1	few	14	TRBJ2-3	-	ASSLGGGARTDTQY
TRBV12-3/TRBV12-4	many	13	TRBJ1-2	-	ASSPVGGISYGYT
TRBV12-3/TRBV12-4	few	14	TRBJ2-7	TRBD1	ASSLLDRVDTYEQY
TRBV20-1	few	11	TRBJ2-7	-	SAGRNPGDEQY
TRBV9	few	13	TRBJ2-4	TRBD2	ASSVGTSGHGGQY
TRBV7-9	many	17	TRBJ2-7	TRBD2	ASSSTGTSGAALSYEQY
TRBV20-1	-	11	TRBJ2-4	-	STISEAKNIQY
TRBV5-1	few	12	TRBJ2-3	TRBD1	ASSWRGQADTQY
TRBV2	-	16	TRBJ2-3	TRBD1	ASSDHARQGAQTDTQY
TRBV9	many	14	TRBJ2-1	TRBD2	ASSAAGVTSYNEQF
TRBV7-2	few	12	TRBJ1-2	-	ASSQTQGNYGYT
TRBV20-1	-	13	TRBJ1-5	TRBD1	SARTGGDVGQPQH
TRBV7-2	once	12	TRBJ2-3	-	ASTSATSTDTQY
TRBV29-1	many	12	TRBJ2-1	TRBD1	SVEDRGQGNEQF
TRBV7-2	-	15	TRBJ2-3	-	ASSPPSTALSTDTQY
TRBV6-2/TRBV6-3	many	14	TRBJ1-5	-	ASSYDTEVFNQPQH
TRBV20-1	few	12	TRBJ1-3	TRBD1	SASQGAWGNTIY
TRBV7-9	-	12	-	TRBD1	ANISAGQGYEQY
TRBV10-3	-	11	TRBJ2-7	-	AIGDTSVYEQY
TRBV20-1	-	12	TRBJ1-1	TRBD1	SAREGQGAAEAF
TRBV20-1	-	15	TRBJ1-1	-	SARLGRGNLVGTEAF
TRBV20-1	few	11	TRBJ1-2	-	SAPREDSYGYT
TRBV7-3	few	13	TRBJ1-1	-	ASSIGSGANTEAF
TRBV20-1	-	14	TRBJ2-5	-	SASLPQGRGRETQY
TRBV7-8	-	14	TRBJ2-5	-	ASSTLGPLAQETQY
TRBV29-1	-	14	TRBJ2-7	TRBD2	SVEGLAGGIHNEQY